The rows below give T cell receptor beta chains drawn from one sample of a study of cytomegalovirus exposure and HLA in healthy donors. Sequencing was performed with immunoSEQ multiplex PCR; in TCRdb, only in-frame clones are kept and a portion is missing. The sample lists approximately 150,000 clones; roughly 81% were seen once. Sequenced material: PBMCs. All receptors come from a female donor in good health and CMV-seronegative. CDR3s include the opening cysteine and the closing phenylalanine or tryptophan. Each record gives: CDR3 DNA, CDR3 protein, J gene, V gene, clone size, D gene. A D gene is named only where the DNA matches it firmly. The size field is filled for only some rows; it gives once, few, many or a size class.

CDR3 DNA: TGTGCCAGCAGATTTGCCGTCGGGGGGGGCCAGGGGACGCAGTATTTT
CDR3 protein: CASRFAVGGGQGTQYF
J gene: TRBJ2-3
V gene: TRBV6-6
clone size: once
D gene: TRBD2

CDR3 DNA: TGTGCCAGCAAACCTCGGGGGGAGGCTCGGTACGAGCAGTACTTC
CDR3 protein: CASKPRGEARYEQYF
J gene: TRBJ2-7
V gene: TRBV6-5
clone size: -
D gene: TRBD2

CDR3 DNA: TGTGCCTGGAGTGCTCCGACTAGCGGGATGAATGAGCAGTTCTTC
CDR3 protein: CAWSAPTSGMNEQFF
J gene: TRBJ2-1
V gene: TRBV30
clone size: -
D gene: TRBD2

CDR3 DNA: TGCGCCAGCAGCCAAGAACTAGCGGGGGGGCGATGGGATACGCAGTATTTT
CDR3 protein: CASSQELAGGRWDTQYF
J gene: TRBJ2-3
V gene: TRBV4-1
clone size: few
D gene: TRBD2

CDR3 DNA: TGTGCCAGCAGTGAATATCGGGGAACGCGGGAGACCCAGTACTTC
CDR3 protein: CASSEYRGTRETQYF
J gene: TRBJ2-5
V gene: TRBV25-1
clone size: -
D gene: -

CDR3 DNA: TGTGCCAGCAGAAGCAAGAAAGGGCAGGGATCAAATTCACCCCTCCACTTT
CDR3 protein: CASRSKKGQGSNSPLHF
J gene: TRBJ1-6
V gene: TRBV19
clone size: -
D gene: -

CDR3 DNA: TGTGCCAGCATCCGGGACAGTACTCAGCCCCAGCATTTT
CDR3 protein: CASIRDSTQPQHF
J gene: TRBJ1-5
V gene: TRBV6-1
clone size: -
D gene: TRBD1

CDR3 DNA: TGCGCCAGCAGCTCCGGACAGGTCGAGAGTGGCTACACCTTC
CDR3 protein: CASSSGQVESGYTF
J gene: TRBJ1-2
V gene: TRBV5-1
clone size: -
D gene: TRBD1

CDR3 DNA: TGTGCCAGCAGTTTATCGACAGGGGGCGGGCACGAGCAGTACTTC
CDR3 protein: CASSLSTGGGHEQYF
J gene: TRBJ2-7
V gene: TRBV27
clone size: -
D gene: TRBD1

CDR3 DNA: TGTGCCAGCAGTTATACCGCCGCGATCAACACTGAAGCTTTCTTT
CDR3 protein: CASSYTAAINTEAFF
J gene: TRBJ1-1
V gene: TRBV6-6
clone size: few
D gene: -

CDR3 DNA: TGTGCCAGCAGGCGGCCAGGGCAGAACACTGAAGCTTTCTTT
CDR3 protein: CASRRPGQNTEAFF
J gene: TRBJ1-1
V gene: TRBV2
clone size: -
D gene: -

CDR3 DNA: TGCGCCAGCAGCTTGGACAGGGAGGGCACTGAAGCTTTCTTT
CDR3 protein: CASSLDREGTEAFF
J gene: TRBJ1-1
V gene: TRBV5-1
clone size: once
D gene: -

CDR3 DNA: TGTGCCAGCTCAAAGCAGGGCCACGAGCAGTACTTC
CDR3 protein: CASSKQGHEQYF
J gene: TRBJ2-7
V gene: TRBV18
clone size: -
D gene: -

CDR3 DNA: TGTGCCAGCTCCCTCCGGGACAGGGGACTAGCGGGAGTTGAGACAGATACGCAGTATTTT
CDR3 protein: CASSLRDRGLAGVETDTQYF
J gene: TRBJ2-3
V gene: TRBV18
clone size: -
D gene: TRBD2

CDR3 DNA: TGCAGCGCCGGGGCAGGGGGCGGTGAAAAACTGTTTTTT
CDR3 protein: CSAGAGGGEKLFF
J gene: TRBJ1-4
V gene: TRBV29-1
clone size: -
D gene: TRBD1

CDR3 DNA: TGTGCCAGCAGCTTGGGACAGATCCATGGTACGCAGTATTTT
CDR3 protein: CASSLGQIHGTQYF
J gene: TRBJ2-3
V gene: TRBV27
clone size: -
D gene: TRBD1

CDR3 DNA: TGTGCCAGCAGCCAGGGGGCCGGCGCGATCTACGAGCAGTACTTC
CDR3 protein: CASSQGAGAIYEQYF
J gene: TRBJ2-7
V gene: TRBV6-6
clone size: -
D gene: TRBD1

CDR3 DNA: TGTGCCAGCAGTCTCCGGGAGAGCACTGAAGCTTTCTTT
CDR3 protein: CASSLRESTEAFF
J gene: TRBJ1-1
V gene: TRBV27
clone size: -
D gene: -

CDR3 DNA: TGTGCCAGCTCAACCGGTGGTGCCGGGGAGCTGTTTTTT
CDR3 protein: CASSTGGAGELFF
J gene: TRBJ2-2
V gene: TRBV5-4
clone size: -
D gene: -

CDR3 DNA: TGTGCCAGCAGTAGAGCAACAGGGGGAAACGAGCAGTTCTTC
CDR3 protein: CASSRATGGNEQFF
J gene: TRBJ2-1
V gene: TRBV6-5
clone size: -
D gene: TRBD1

CDR3 DNA: TGTGCTAGCAGCTTAGAGCGGACAGGCCTAACCCAAGAGACCCAGTACTTC
CDR3 protein: CASSLERTGLTQETQYF
J gene: TRBJ2-5
V gene: TRBV7-7
clone size: -
D gene: TRBD1

CDR3 DNA: TGTGCCAGTTCAATGGGGGCAGGGAGGGATAGCAATCAGCCCCAGCATTTT
CDR3 protein: CASSMGAGRDSNQPQHF
J gene: TRBJ1-5
V gene: TRBV19
clone size: -
D gene: -

CDR3 DNA: TGTGCCAGCAGCACCCTCCGGGAGTCTAATTCACCCCTCCACTTT
CDR3 protein: CASSTLRESNSPLHF
J gene: TRBJ1-6
V gene: TRBV27
clone size: -
D gene: -

CDR3 DNA: TGTGCCAGCAGTTACCGGGGGGGGATCACCTACGAGCAGTACTTC
CDR3 protein: CASSYRGGITYEQYF
J gene: TRBJ2-7
V gene: TRBV6-5
clone size: -
D gene: TRBD2

CDR3 DNA: TGTGCCAGCAGCTTAGCGACCCTCAGGGGGGATCAGCCCCAGCATTTT
CDR3 protein: CASSLATLRGDQPQHF
J gene: TRBJ1-5
V gene: TRBV7-8
clone size: -
D gene: TRBD1

CDR3 DNA: TGTGCCAGCAGTCTTTCCAGAATTGGTGAGCAGTTCTTC
CDR3 protein: CASSLSRIGEQFF
J gene: TRBJ2-1
V gene: TRBV28
clone size: -
D gene: -

CDR3 DNA: TGTGCCAGCTATTCCCAGGGACTAGCGGGAGAGACTAGCACAGATACGCAGTATTTT
CDR3 protein: CASYSQGLAGETSTDTQYF
J gene: TRBJ2-3
V gene: TRBV2
clone size: many
D gene: TRBD2

CDR3 DNA: TGCGCCAGCAGCTTGGGACTAGCGGGAGTAGGTCAAGAGACCCAGTACTTC
CDR3 protein: CASSLGLAGVGQETQYF
J gene: TRBJ2-5
V gene: TRBV5-1
clone size: -
D gene: TRBD2

CDR3 DNA: TGCGCCAGCAGCTTGGTCGGAGGGGGCACGTACGAGCAGTACTTC
CDR3 protein: CASSLVGGGTYEQYF
J gene: TRBJ2-7
V gene: TRBV5-1
clone size: -
D gene: -

CDR3 DNA: TGCGCCAGCAGCTTGGCAGGGGGACCCATGAACACTGAAGCTTTCTTT
CDR3 protein: CASSLAGGPMNTEAFF
J gene: TRBJ1-1
V gene: TRBV5-1
clone size: -
D gene: TRBD1

CDR3 DNA: TGTGCCAGCAGCGAGGGACTAACCAGAGGGGAGCTGTTTTTT
CDR3 protein: CASSEGLTRGELFF
J gene: TRBJ2-2
V gene: TRBV7-9
clone size: -
D gene: TRBD2

CDR3 DNA: TGTGCCAGCAGTTCCCTGAGGGGACAGGGGGGCAACGAGCAGTACTTC
CDR3 protein: CASSSLRGQGGNEQYF
J gene: TRBJ2-7
V gene: TRBV11-2
clone size: -
D gene: TRBD1

CDR3 DNA: TGTGCCAGCAGTTCCTCTCGAAGGGGAGAAGCTTTCTTT
CDR3 protein: CASSSSRRGEAFF
J gene: TRBJ1-1
V gene: TRBV27
clone size: once
D gene: -

CDR3 DNA: TGTGCCAGCAGTGAAGACAGGGGATATGGCTACACCTTC
CDR3 protein: CASSEDRGYGYTF
J gene: TRBJ1-2
V gene: TRBV2
clone size: -
D gene: TRBD1

CDR3 DNA: TGTGCCAGCAGTCCGGTAGGCGGGGAGGCTTTCTTT
CDR3 protein: CASSPVGGEAFF
J gene: TRBJ1-1
V gene: TRBV28
clone size: -
D gene: -